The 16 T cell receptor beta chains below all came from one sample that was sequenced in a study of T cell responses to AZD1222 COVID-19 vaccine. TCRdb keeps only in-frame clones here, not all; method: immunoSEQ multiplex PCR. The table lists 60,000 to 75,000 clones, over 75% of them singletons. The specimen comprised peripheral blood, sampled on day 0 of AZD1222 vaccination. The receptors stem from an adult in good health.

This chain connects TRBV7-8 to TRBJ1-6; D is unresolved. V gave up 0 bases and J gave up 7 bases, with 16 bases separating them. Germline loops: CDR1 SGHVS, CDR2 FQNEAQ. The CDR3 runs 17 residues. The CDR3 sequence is CASSLAGGGSRNSPLHF. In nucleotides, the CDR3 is TGTGCCAGCAGCTTAGCTGGAGGCGGGAGCCGCAATTCACCCCTCCACTTT.

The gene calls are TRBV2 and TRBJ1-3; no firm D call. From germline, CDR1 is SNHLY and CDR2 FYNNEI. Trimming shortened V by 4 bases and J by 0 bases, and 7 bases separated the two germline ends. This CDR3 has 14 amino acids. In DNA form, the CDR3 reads TGTGCCAGCAGTGGGGCATACTCTGGAAACACCATATATTTT. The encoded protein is CASSGAYSGNTIYF.

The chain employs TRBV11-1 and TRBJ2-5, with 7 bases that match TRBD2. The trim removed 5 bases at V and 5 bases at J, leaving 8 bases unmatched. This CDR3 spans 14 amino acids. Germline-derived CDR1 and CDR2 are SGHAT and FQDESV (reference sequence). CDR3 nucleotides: TGTGCCAGCAGCCCGCTGGGCGGGGGTGAGACCCAGTACTTC. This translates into CASSPLGGGETQYF.

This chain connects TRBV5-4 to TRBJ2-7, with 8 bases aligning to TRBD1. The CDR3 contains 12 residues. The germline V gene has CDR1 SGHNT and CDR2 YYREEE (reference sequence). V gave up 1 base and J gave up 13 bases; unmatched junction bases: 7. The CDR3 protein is CASSLTGTGYYF. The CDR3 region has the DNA TGTGCCAGCAGCTTGACCGGGACAGGTTATTACTTC.

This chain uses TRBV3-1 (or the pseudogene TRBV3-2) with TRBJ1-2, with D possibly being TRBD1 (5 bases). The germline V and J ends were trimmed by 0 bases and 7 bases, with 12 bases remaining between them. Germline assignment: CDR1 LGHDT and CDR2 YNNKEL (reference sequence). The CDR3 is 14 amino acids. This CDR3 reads CASSQEDGTGGYTF. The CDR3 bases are TGTGCCAGCAGCCAAGAGGACGGGACGGGTGGCTACACCTTC.

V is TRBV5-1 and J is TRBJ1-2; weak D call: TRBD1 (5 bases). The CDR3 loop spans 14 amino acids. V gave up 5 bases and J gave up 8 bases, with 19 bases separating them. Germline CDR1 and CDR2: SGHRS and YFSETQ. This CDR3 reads CASRSIQEPGGYTF. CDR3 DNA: TGCGCCAGCAGATCGATACAGGAGCCTGGCGGCTACACCTTC.

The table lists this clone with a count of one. This chain's CDR3 is CASRKDRGNGEAFF. The CDR3 DNA is TGTGCCAGCAGGAAGGACAGGGGGAACGGTGAAGCTTTCTTT. The rearrangement uses TRBV11-1 and TRBJ1-1; 10 positions match TRBD1. Germline lookup yields CDR1 SGHAT and CDR2 FQDESV (reference sequence). V trimming: 6 bases; J trimming: 7 bases; junction bases outside the gene matches: 8. CDR3 length equals 14 residues.

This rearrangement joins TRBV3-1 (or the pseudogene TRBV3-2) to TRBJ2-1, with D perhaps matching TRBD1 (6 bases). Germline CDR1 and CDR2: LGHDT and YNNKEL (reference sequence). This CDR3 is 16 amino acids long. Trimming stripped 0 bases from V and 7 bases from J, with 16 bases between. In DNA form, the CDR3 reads TGTGCCAGCAGCCAAGATTGGGGTCAGGGGTGGAATGAGCAGTTCTTC. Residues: CASSQDWGQGWNEQFF.

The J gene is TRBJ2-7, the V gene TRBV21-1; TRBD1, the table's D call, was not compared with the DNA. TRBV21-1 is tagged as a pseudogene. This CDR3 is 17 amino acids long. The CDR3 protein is CASSKLDRRPLPYEQYF. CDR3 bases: TGTGCCAGCAGCAAGCTTGACAGGAGGCCCCTTCCCTACGAGCAGTACTTC.

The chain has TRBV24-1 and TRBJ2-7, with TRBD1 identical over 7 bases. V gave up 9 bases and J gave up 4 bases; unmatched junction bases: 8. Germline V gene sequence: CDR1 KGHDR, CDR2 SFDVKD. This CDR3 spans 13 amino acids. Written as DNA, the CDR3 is TGTGCCACCCTGGACAGGATCAGTTACGAGCAGTACTTC. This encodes CATLDRISYEQYF.

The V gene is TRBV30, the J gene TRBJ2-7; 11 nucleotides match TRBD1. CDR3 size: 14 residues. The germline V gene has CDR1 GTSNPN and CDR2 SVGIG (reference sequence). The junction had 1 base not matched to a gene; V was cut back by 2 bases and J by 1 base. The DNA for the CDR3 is TGTGCCTGGAGTCGGGACAGGGGGTCCTACGAGCAGTACTTC. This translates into CAWSRDRGSYEQYF.

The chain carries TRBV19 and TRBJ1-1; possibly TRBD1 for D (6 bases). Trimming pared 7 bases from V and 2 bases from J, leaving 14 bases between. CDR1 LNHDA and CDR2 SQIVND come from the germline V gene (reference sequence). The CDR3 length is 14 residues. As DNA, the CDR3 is TGTGCCAGTATAGGGGGGGGCGCAAACACTGAAGCTTTCTTT. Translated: CASIGGGANTEAFF.

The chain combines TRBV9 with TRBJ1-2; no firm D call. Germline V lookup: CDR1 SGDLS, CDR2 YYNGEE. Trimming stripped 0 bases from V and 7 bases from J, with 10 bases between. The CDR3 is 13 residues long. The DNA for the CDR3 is TGTGCCAGCAGCGTAGGCGGGGTTCTTGGCTACACCTTC. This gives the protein CASSVGGVLGYTF.

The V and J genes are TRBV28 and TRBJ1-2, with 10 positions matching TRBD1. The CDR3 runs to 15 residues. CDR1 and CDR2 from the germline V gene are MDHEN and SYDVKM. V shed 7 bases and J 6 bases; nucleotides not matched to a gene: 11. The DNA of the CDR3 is TGTGCCAGCAACACCTATGACAGGGGGCGCAATGGCTACACCTTC. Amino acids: CASNTYDRGRNGYTF.

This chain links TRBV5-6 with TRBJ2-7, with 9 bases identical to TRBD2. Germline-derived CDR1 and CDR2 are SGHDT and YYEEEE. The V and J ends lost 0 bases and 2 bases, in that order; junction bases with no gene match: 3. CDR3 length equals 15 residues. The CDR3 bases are TGTGCCAGCAGCTTGGTAAGCGGGGGGCCCTACGAGCAGTACTTC. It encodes CASSLVSGGPYEQYF.

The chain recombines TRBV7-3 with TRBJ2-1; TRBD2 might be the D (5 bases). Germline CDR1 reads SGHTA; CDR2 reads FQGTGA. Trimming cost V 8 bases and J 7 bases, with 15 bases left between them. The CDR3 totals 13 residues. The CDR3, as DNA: TGTGCCAGCGGGTTCAAGGGCGGGAATGAGCAGTTCTTC. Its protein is CASGFKGGNEQFF.